The 12 T cell receptor beta chains presented below share a single source sample, sequenced in a study of CD8+ T cells in alopecia areata. As the sequencing template, cDNA was produced by extracting RNA and reverse transcribing it. Profiled with immunoSEQ multiplex PCR; TCRdb holds only in-frame clones, not every one. The table lists under 350,000 clones, with no singletons. Markers including CD4, CD8alpha, NKG2D and NKG2ACE guided sorting of pooled cutaneous lymph node cells. The sequencing input was CD4+ T cells sorted from a lymph node. Receptors were obtained from a C3H/HeJ mouse with alopecia areata. Mice of this strain are of MHC haplotype H2-k.

On this clone: Mouse names are used for the genes. The sample holds other DNA sequences that translate to the same CDR3. CDR3 DNA, as far as it was read: TGCACCTGCAGTGTCCAGGGACTTAACTATGCT. Translated: CTCSVQGLNYA. Given in full, the CDR3 is CTCSVQGLNYAEQFF. This sequence joins TRBV1 and TRBJ2-1, with a weak D call TRBD2 (6 bases). The observed sequence ends 4 residues before the CDR3 terminus, with the missing tail filled in from the germline J gene. CDR1 is NSQYPW and CDR2 is LRSPGD in the germline V gene (reference sequence). The CDR3 length is 15 residues. V lost 4 bases to trimming and J lost 0 bases, with 10 bases between them.

On this clone itself: Genes here carry mouse names. The observed sequence ends 3 residues before the CDR3 terminus, with the missing tail filled in from the germline J gene. V gene TRBV13-1 combines with J gene TRBJ1-6, with no clear D. TRBJ1-6 is marked as an open reading frame, function uncertain. Looked up from germline, CDR1 is NSHNY and CDR2 is SYGAGN. CDR3 length equals 13 residues. V lost 5 bases and J lost 2, with 5 bases in between. The sequenced part of the CDR3 DNA is TGTGCCAGCAGAAGGGCCTATAATTCGCCC. Amino acid sequence: CASRRAYNSP. The whole CDR3 is CASRRAYNSPLYF.

This clone was counted a few times. The germline and genes are mouse ones. Read data end 4 residues before the CDR3 end; the end is taken from the germline J gene. This same CDR3 is encoded by further DNA sequences in the sample. The gene calls are TRBV5 and TRBJ2-5; 9 nucleotides agree with TRBD2. Per the germline V gene, CDR1 is LGHNA and CDR2 is YNLKQL (reference sequence). Germline trimming cut 5 bases from V and 3 bases from J; bases unmatched to any gene: 6. This CDR3 has 15 amino acids. The CDR3 sequence is CASSSRLGVQDTQYF. The DNA read from the CDR3 is TGTGCCAGCAGCTCCCGACTGGGGGTTCAAGAC.

This clone occurred a few times. Mouse names are used for the genes. Read coverage stops 4 residues before the CDR3 terminus; the germline J gene supplies the remainder. The sample has other DNA sequences that encode this CDR3 too. The chain links TRBV1 to TRBJ2-1, with a possible D match to TRBD2 (6 bases). This CDR3 comprises 13 residues. Trimming took off 3 bases at V and 4 bases at J, with 7 bases between the two ends. Germline V gene lookup returns CDR1 NSQYPW and CDR2 LRSPGD (reference sequence). The CDR3 reads CTCSAGGYAEQFF. The sequenced CDR3 bases are TGCACCTGCAGTGCTGGGGGTTATGCT. Full variable domain (rest looked up from reference TRBV1 and TRBJ2-1): VTLLEQNPRWRLVPRGQAVNLRCILKNSQYPWMSWYQQDLQKQLQWLFTLRSPGDKEVKSLPGADYLATRVTDTELRLQVANMSQGRTLYCTCSAGGYAEQFFGPGTRLTVL.

This clone appeared a few times. Here the gene names and germline are mouse. The CDR3 end lies 4 residues beyond the end of the read and is filled in from the germline J gene. The rearrangement links TRBV16 to TRBJ2-7; TRBD2 is a possible D gene (7 bases). Per germline, CDR1 SGHSA and CDR2 FRNQAP. The CDR3 runs 13 residues. The sequenced part of the CDR3 DNA is TGTGCCGCTCTTTTGGGGGGCGCGGAT. Translation gives CAALLGGAD. The whole CDR3 reads CAALLGGADEQYF.

A note on this clone: Germline and genes here are mouse. The observed sequence ends 4 residues before the CDR3 terminus, with the missing tail filled in from the germline J gene. The V gene is TRBV19, the J gene TRBJ2-3, with 8 positions matching TRBD1. CDR1 and CDR2 (germline): FNHDT, SITEND (reference sequence). V lost 5 bases and J lost 3; bases outside the gene matches: 5. The CDR3 runs 14 residues. The part of the CDR3 DNA that was read is TGTGCCAGCAGGCCCGGGGACAGGGCAGAA. It translates to CASRPGDRAE. The whole CDR3 sequence reads CASRPGDRAETLYF.

Comments on this clone: Germline and genes here are mouse. The CDR3 end falls 4 residues outside the read, so it is completed with the germline J gene. J is TRBJ2-5 and V is TRBV13-1; TRBD2 matches at 11 bases. Germline assignment: CDR1 NSHNY and CDR2 SYGAGN. Unmatched junction bases numbered 3, after V lost 0 bases and J lost 0 bases. The length of the CDR3 is 17 residues. The CDR3 region is CASSDADWGGNQDTQYF. Partial CDR3 DNA: TGTGCCAGCAGTGATGCAGACTGGGGGGGTAACCAAGAC.

To note about this clone: The genes are named according to mouse. The read terminates 4 residues ahead of where the CDR3 ends, so the germline J gene completes it. V usage is TRBV19 and J usage is TRBJ2-3; 11 positions match TRBD2. Germline values: CDR1 FNHDT, CDR2 SITEND (reference sequence). The CDR3 is 17 residues long. The trim removed 2 bases at V and 0 bases at J, leaving 5 bases unmatched. The CDR3 loop reads CASSIPGLGASAETLYF. The DNA read from the CDR3 is TGTGCCAGCAGTATCCCGGGACTGGGGGCTAGTGCAGAA.

This clone was observed a handful of times. All gene names here are mouse names. The CDR3 end lies 4 residues beyond the end of the read and is filled in from the germline J gene. V usage is TRBV13-1 and J usage is TRBJ2-1; tentative D call: TRBD2 (5 bases). The V end lost 0 bases, the J end lost 3 bases, and 10 bases lay between the germline ends. The germline V gene has CDR1 NSHNY and CDR2 SYGAGN. The CDR3 is 15 amino acids. The CDR3 loop is CASSDGTPGYAEQFF. CDR3 DNA (partial): TGTGCCAGCAGTGATGGGACTCCGGGCTATGCT.

This clone was picked up many times. Gene names follow the mouse nomenclature. The observed sequence ends 4 residues before the CDR3 terminus, with the missing tail filled in from the germline J gene. The rearrangement uses TRBV17 and TRBJ2-2; TRBD2 aligns across 7 bases. Looked up from germline, CDR1 is MNHDT and CDR2 is YYDKIL. This CDR3 is 14 amino acids long. Unmatched junction bases numbered 1, after V lost 3 bases and J lost 3 bases. The covered CDR3 bases are TGTGCTAGCAGTAGCCTGGGGGACACCGGG. The encoded protein is CASSSLGDTG. In full, the CDR3 reads CASSSLGDTGQLYF.

For this clone: Mouse germline and gene names are used. The CDR3 end falls 4 residues outside the read, so it is completed with the germline J gene. The chain is built from TRBV13-2 and TRBJ2-7, with 9 bases identical to TRBD2. CDR1 is NNHNN, CDR2 SYGAGS, per germline (reference sequence). The junction had 4 bases not matched to a gene; V was cut back by 3 bases and J by 0 bases. The CDR3 consists of 15 residues. The CDR3 loop is CASGADWGSSYEQYF. The sequenced CDR3 bases are TGTGCCAGCGGTGCCGACTGGGGGAGCTCCTAT.

This clone has a count of ten or more. Gene names are the mouse ones. The missing CDR3 end, 4 residues past where the read stops, is filled in from the germline J gene. This chain links TRBV13-1 with TRBJ2-1; TRBD2 aligns across 7 bases. V shed 4 bases, J shed 6 bases, and the junction held 4 bases outside the gene matches. The germline V gene encodes CDR1 NSHNY and CDR2 SYGAGN. The CDR3 totals 13 residues. The sequenced part of the CDR3 DNA is TGTGCCAGCAGTAGACTGGGAGTTGCT. This gives the protein CASSRLGVA. The CDR3 in full is CASSRLGVAEQFF.